Reported below is one T cell receptor (beta chain). Antigen specificity is unknown. The junction departs from the called germline gene at one end, perhaps through a read error. This entry is derived from a study of CD8 T cells in ankylosing spondylitis. Study results and limitations: Characteristic of ankylosing spondylitis blood, it appeared, was a TCR beta motif comprising several highly homologous variants. In ankylosing spondylitis patients, matched synovial fluid reportedly showed significant enrichment of disease-linked clones.

The CDR3 length is 15 residues. CDR1 is SGHRS, CDR2 YFSETQ, per germline. Each TCR beta library was made by quantitative 5'-RACE that incorporated molecular barcodes. TCRdb recomputed calls from the 5' RACE reads with MiXCR, one row per CDR3 protein. The sample includes about 440,000 distinct CDR3 sequences, under 20% of them seen just once. The sequence was obtained from a male donor with ankylosing spondylitis. Material for sequencing was blood, either unsorted or a sorted T cell fraction (not recorded which). The rearrangement uses TRBV5-1 and TRBJ1-1, with D perhaps matching TRBD1 (5 bases). CDR3 bases: TGCGCCAGCAGCCAAGGGGAAGGATTGAAAACTGAAGCTTTCTTT. This gives the protein CASSQGEGLKTEAFF.